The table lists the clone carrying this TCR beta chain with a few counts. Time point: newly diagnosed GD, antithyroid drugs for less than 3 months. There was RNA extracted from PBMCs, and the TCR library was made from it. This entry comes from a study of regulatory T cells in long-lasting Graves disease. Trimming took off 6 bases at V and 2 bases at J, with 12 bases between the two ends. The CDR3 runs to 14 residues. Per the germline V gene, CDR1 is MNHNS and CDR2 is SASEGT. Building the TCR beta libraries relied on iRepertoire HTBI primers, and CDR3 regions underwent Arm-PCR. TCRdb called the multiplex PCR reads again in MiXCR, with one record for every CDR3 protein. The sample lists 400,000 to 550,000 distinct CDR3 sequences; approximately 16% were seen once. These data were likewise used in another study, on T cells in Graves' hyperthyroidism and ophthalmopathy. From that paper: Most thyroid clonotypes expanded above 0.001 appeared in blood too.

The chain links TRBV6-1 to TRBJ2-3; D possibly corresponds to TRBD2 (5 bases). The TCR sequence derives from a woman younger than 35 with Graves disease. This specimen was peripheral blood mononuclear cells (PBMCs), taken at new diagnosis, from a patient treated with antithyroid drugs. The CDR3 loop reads CASRLARDTDTQYF. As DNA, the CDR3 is TGTGCCAGCAGGCTCGCTCGGGACACAGATACGCAGTATTTT.